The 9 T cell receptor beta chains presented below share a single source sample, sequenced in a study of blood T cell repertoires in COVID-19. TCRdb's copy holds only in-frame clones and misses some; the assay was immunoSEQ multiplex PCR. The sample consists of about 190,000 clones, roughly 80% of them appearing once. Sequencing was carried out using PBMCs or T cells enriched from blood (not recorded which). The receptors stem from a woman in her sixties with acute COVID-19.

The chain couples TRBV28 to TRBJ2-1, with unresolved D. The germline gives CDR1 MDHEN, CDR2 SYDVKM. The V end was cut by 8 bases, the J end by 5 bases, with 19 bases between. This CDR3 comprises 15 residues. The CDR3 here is CASSPWSSVDNEQFF. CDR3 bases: TGTGCCAGCTCACCTTGGAGCAGTGTTGACAATGAGCAGTTCTTC.

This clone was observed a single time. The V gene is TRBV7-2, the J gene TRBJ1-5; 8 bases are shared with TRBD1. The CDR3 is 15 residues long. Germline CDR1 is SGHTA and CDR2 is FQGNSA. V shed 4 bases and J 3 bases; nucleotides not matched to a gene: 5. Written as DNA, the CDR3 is TGTGCCAGCAGCTGGGACAGGTTGAACAATCAGCCCCAGCATTTT. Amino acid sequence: CASSWDRLNNQPQHF.

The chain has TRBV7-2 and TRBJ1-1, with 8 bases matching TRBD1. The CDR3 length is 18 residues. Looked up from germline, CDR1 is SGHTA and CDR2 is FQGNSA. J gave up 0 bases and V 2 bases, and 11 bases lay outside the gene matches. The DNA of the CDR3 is TGTGCCAGCAGCTTACACGCCGCAGGGGGCGGCTTGAACACTGAAGCTTTCTTT. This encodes CASSLHAAGGGLNTEAFF.

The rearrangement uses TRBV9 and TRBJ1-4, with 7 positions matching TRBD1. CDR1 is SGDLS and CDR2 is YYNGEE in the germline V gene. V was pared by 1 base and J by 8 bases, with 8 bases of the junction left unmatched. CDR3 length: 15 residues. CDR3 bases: TGTGCCAGCAGCGTAATTCAGGGGGGTGAGGAAAAACTGTTTTTT. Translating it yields CASSVIQGGEEKLFF.

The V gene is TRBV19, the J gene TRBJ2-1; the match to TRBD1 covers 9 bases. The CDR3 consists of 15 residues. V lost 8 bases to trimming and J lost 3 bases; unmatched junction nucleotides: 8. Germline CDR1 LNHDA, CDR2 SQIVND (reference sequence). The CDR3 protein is CASGETGGGYNEQFF. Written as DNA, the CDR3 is TGTGCCAGTGGAGAAACAGGGGGCGGCTACAATGAGCAGTTCTTC.

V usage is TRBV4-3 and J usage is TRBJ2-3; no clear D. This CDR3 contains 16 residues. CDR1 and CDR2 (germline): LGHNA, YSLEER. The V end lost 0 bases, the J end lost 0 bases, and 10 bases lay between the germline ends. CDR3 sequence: CASSQDRGESTDTQYF. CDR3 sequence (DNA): TGCGCCAGCAGCCAAGATCGCGGCGAGAGCACAGATACGCAGTATTTT.

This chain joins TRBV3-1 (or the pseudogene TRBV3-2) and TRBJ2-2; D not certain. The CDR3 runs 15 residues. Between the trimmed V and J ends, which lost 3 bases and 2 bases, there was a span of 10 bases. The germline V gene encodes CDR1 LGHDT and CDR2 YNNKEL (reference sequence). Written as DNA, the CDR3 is TGTGCCAGCAGCCACCTCGCGGCCAACACCGGGGAGCTGTTTTTT. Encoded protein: CASSHLAANTGELFF.

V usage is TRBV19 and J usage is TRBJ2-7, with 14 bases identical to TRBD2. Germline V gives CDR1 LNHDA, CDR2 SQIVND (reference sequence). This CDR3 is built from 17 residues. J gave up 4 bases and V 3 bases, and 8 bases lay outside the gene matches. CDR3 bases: TGTGCCAGTAGTATGACTAGCGGGAGGGCTTTCCGATACGAGCAGTACTTC. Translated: CASSMTSGRAFRYEQYF.

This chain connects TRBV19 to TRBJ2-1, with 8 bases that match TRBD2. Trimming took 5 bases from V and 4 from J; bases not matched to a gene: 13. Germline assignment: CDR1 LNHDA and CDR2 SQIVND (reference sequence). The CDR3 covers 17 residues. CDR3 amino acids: CASSPSPGRAYYNEQFF. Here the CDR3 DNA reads TGTGCCAGTAGTCCCTCCCCCGGGAGGGCCTATTACAATGAGCAGTTCTTC.